This section outlines one T cell receptor (beta chain) sequence together with its context. The specificity of this receptor is unknown. Per-nucleotide qualities are absent, and no much larger clonotype sits a single base away. CDR1 and CDR2 were assigned from the germline V gene (reference sequence) as SEHNR and FQNEAQ. V ends up 0 bases short and J 4 bases short, with an unmatched junction base count of 4. The CDR3 holds 16 amino acids from the cysteine to the phenylalanine. Just CDR3 DNA is preserved here, 48 bases in frame from base 1. All of the isolated RNA was reverse transcribed with the High Capacity cDNA Reverse Transcription Kit, so expressed TCRB transcripts were sequenced. Deep immunoSEQ sequencing was performed on naive, central memory and regulatory T cell samples, with an average of approximately 3.9 million total reads per sample. Sorted cells were lysed in RLT buffer, and RNA was extracted using DNase-treated RNeasy Micro or Mini kits according to cell number. Each cell subset was processed on its own to prevent cross-contamination, while patient and healthy donor samples were processed together. The immunoSEQ multiplex PCR was used to amplify TCRB sequences from cDNA, generating 87-bp fragments that spanned the CDR3 region. Sequencing of the amplicons was done on the Illumina HiSeq platform. The authors processed their data as follows. Synthetic template baselines were used to correct PCR bias computationally, reads within Hamming distance 2 were collapsed, and singletons that could not be merged were discarded. Reads were aligned to IMGT to assign V, D and J genes, CDR3 length, and insertions or deletions at six rearrangement sites. Clonotype counts were normalized to sorted cell number within each subset before computing true diversity and Gini coefficients with the tcR R package. The overlap coefficient, calculated on TCRB nucleotide sequences, was used to measure repertoire sharing. As a proxy for the pre-selection repertoire, out-of-frame TCRB sequences from naive cells were analyzed. As stored in TCRdb, this immuneACCESS dataset retains in-frame rearrangements with V and J assigned. A fraction of the clones does not appear; measured against another copy, unresolved V genes explain less than half of the discrepancy, and the remainder lacks a known reason. V, J and clone size were drawn from that table, and D and trimming were deduced from the DNA. The sample table holds about 650,000 clones, of which 9.5% to 15% were seen once. Together, the top ten hold 0.095% to 0.15% of the sample.

The record originates from a study of beta chain features in type 1 diabetes (dated by TCRdb to 2016 to 2019). General notes on the study: Mean age, gender distribution, total cell number and subset yield were not different between patients and healthy donors. Across all samples, fewer than 130 million sorted cells were examined, and cell number per subset correlated strongly with RNA yield. Naive and central memory subsets were obtained from all 30 or so donors, but regulatory and stem cell-like memory subsets were isolated from only 8 patients and 8 healthy donors. In the study, recently diagnosed type 1 diabetes patients and matched healthy donors were compared on the TCRB repertoires of their sorted circulating CD4+ T cell subsets. What the research found in general, with its limitations: In all four CD4+ subsets, TCRB CDR3 length was moderately but significantly shorter in type 1 diabetes patients. PCR may preferentially amplify shorter templates, but because patient and control samples were amplified and corrected together, any resulting skew would affect both groups equally. HLA sub-analyses involved small numbers of individuals, so any influence of HLA type on TCRB rearrangement remained unresolved. Because cDNA was sequenced instead of genomic DNA, activated cells with high expression could be over-represented, although the groups did not differ in activation or CD3 levels. Fewer insertions and more nucleotide deletions at VDJ recombination sites were observed in patients with type 1 diabetes, implying thymic rearrangement abnormalities. The naive, central memory and regulatory TCRB repertoires appeared to resemble one another more closely among patients than among healthy donors.

Each donor gave one peripheral blood draw, averaging approximately 110 mL, which was collected into heparinised tubes. Naive, central memory, regulatory and stem cell-like memory CD4+ T cells were sorted on a BD FACSAria II using a panel including CD45RO, CCR7, CD25, CD127, CD95 and CD27. Purity was above 95% for every sorted population. PBMCs were separated immediately by Lymphoprep density gradient centrifugation and were stained directly, without being cultured. So that batch effects would be minimized, each experiment stained and sorted samples in pairs, pairing one healthy donor with one patient.

This TCR derives from a man between 25 and 39 years old with type 1 diabetes. Rearrangement joined TRBV7-9 to TRBJ2-1; 9 of the junction bases match TRBD2. Sequenced input: naive CD4+ T cells from blood. The cell subset or site label of this sample denotes: true naive CD4+ T cells. Here the CDR3 is given as CASSLALAGSYNEQFF. The DNA reads as follows: TGTGCCAGCAGCTTAGCCCTAGCGGGGAGTTACAATGAGCAGTTCTTC.